This is a list of T cell receptor beta chains from one sample in a study of blood T cell repertoires in COVID-19. The protocol was immunoSEQ multiplex PCR, while the TCRdb copy is restricted to in-frame clones and leaves out a portion. The repertoire consists of 65,000 to 90,000 clones, with approximately 88% occurring once and the leading ten covering approximately 6.8%. Source material: peripheral blood. These receptors came from a woman over 75 with acute or convalescent COVID-19. The CDR3 runs from the conserved cysteine through the conserved F or W. Each record gives: V gene, D gene, J gene, CDR3 length, clone size, CDR3 protein, CDR3 DNA. D genes are given only for firm matches. Rows give clone size only sometimes, using once, few, many, or a class for an expanded clone.

V: TRBV30
D: .
J: TRBJ1-2
length: 15
size: once
CDR3: CAWSVGHPTAGGYTF
DNA: TGTGCCTGGAGTGTAGGTCACCCCACTGCGGGTGGCTACACCTTC

V: TRBV5-5
D: TRBD1
J: TRBJ1-2
length: 18
size: .
CDR3: CASSLRNGPGTDIYGYTF
DNA: TGTGCCAGCAGCTTAAGAAATGGACCCGGGACAGACATCTATGGCTACACCTTC

V: TRBV18
D: .
J: TRBJ2-1
length: 16
size: .
CDR3: CASSPLTVNSYNEQFF
DNA: TGTGCCAGCTCACCTTTAACAGTGAACTCCTACAATGAGCAGTTCTTC

V: TRBV28
D: TRBD1
J: TRBJ1-6
length: 14
size: .
CDR3: CASSSGGEYSPLHF
DNA: TGTGCCAGCAGTTCAGGGGGCGAGTATTCACCCCTCCACTTT

V: TRBV19
D: .
J: TRBJ2-1
length: 11
size: few
CDR3: CASSIADEQFF
DNA: TGTGCCAGTAGTATAGCAGATGAGCAGTTCTTC

V: TRBV4-1
D: TRBD2
J: TRBJ2-5
length: 17
size: .
CDR3: CASSQDRASGVSETQYF
DNA: TGCGCCAGCAGCCAAGATCGGGCTAGCGGGGTGTCAGAGACCCAGTACTTC

V: TRBV5-1
D: TRBD1
J: TRBJ2-1
length: 13
size: .
CDR3: CASSQWGQYEQFF
DNA: TGCGCCAGCAGCCAATGGGGACAGTATGAGCAGTTCTTC

V: TRBV10-3
D: TRBD1
J: TRBJ1-1
length: 15
size: .
CDR3: CAISESGQANTEAFF
DNA: TGTGCCATCAGTGAGAGTGGACAGGCGAACACTGAAGCTTTCTTT

V: TRBV6-2/TRBV6-3
D: .
J: TRBJ2-2
length: 12
size: .
CDR3: CASSPVPGELFF
DNA: TGTGCCAGCAGCCCCGTCCCCGGGGAGCTGTTTTTT

V: TRBV5-6
D: .
J: TRBJ2-7
length: 13
size: .
CDR3: CASSGSPLYEQYF
DNA: TGTGCCAGCAGCGGGAGCCCCCTCTACGAGCAGTACTTC

V: TRBV5-4
D: .
J: TRBJ2-5
length: 13
size: .
CDR3: CASSLVRQETQYF
DNA: TGTGCCAGCAGCTTGGTTAGACAAGAGACCCAGTACTTC

V: TRBV7-2
D: .
J: TRBJ2-1
length: 16
size: .
CDR3: CASSLAQQTFYNEQFF
DNA: TGTGCCAGCAGCTTAGCGCAGCAGACTTTCTACAATGAGCAGTTCTTC

V: TRBV29-1
D: .
J: TRBJ1-3
length: 15
size: once
CDR3: CSVALGRVSGNTIYF
DNA: TGCAGCGTCGCACTGGGCAGGGTGTCTGGAAACACCATATATTTT

V: TRBV3-1/TRBV3-2
D: TRBD1
J: TRBJ1-2
length: 13
size: .
CDR3: CASRDRGAYGYTF
DNA: TGTGCCAGCCGCGACAGGGGCGCCTATGGCTACACCTTC

V: TRBV27
D: .
J: TRBJ2-5
length: 14
size: once
CDR3: CASSYGLPGETQYF
DNA: TGTGCCAGCAGCTATGGACTCCCTGGTGAGACCCAGTACTTC

V: TRBV7-9
D: TRBD1
J: TRBJ2-2
length: 18
size: .
CDR3: CASSLGFPGQGEAGELFF
DNA: TGTGCCAGCAGCTTAGGTTTTCCGGGACAGGGTGAAGCCGGGGAGCTGTTTTTT